One sample yielded the 8 T cell receptor beta chains listed below, sequenced in a study of regulatory T cells in long-lasting Graves disease. Construction of TCR beta libraries relied on iRepertoire HTBI primers and on Arm-PCR targeting CDR3 regions. Each CDR3 protein is one row after TCRdb ran MiXCR on the multiplex PCR reads. Of about 430,000 distinct CDR3 sequences listed, over 20% were seen once; the top ten hold roughly an eighth. The time point is: persistent/refractory GD, antithyroid drugs over 5 years with positive TRAb. Generation of the TCR library employed RNA extracted from PBMCs. This material consisted of peripheral blood mononuclear cells (PBMCs), taken when the disease was refractory, from a patient treated with antithyroid drugs. The receptor set was obtained from a female donor with Graves disease.

This clonotype was seen many times. The V gene is TRBV6-5, the J gene TRBJ2-7, with D possibly matching TRBD1 (5 bases). Germline CDR1 reads MNHEY; CDR2 reads SVGAGI. This CDR3 is built from 15 residues. V lost 0 bases to trimming and J lost 0 bases, with 9 bases between them. The CDR3 DNA sequence: TGTGCCAGCAGTTACTCAGGTGACAGCTCCTACGAGCAGTACTTC. This translates into CASSYSGDSSYEQYF.

The chain has TRBV20-1 and TRBJ1-3; D gene unclear. V was shortened by 1 base and J by 2 bases, with 9 bases between the two germline ends. The CDR3 spans 14 residues. Per germline, CDR1 DFQATT and CDR2 SNEGSKA (reference sequence). CDR3 in amino acids: CSARGPETGNTIYF. The CDR3 DNA reads as TGCAGTGCTAGAGGGCCAGAGACTGGAAACACCATATATTTT.

There are a few counts of this clonotype. The chain uses TRBV3-1 and TRBJ2-1; no firm D call. Trimming removed 2 bases from V and 3 bases from J, with 2 bases in between. The CDR3 consists of 12 residues. Germline CDR1 reads LGHDT; CDR2 reads YNNKEL (reference sequence). DNA for the CDR3: TGTGCCAGCAGCCAAAACTACAATGAGCAGTTCTTC. Its translation is CASSQNYNEQFF.

The sample holds many counts of this clonotype. This chain's CDR3 is CASSQLAGKETQYF. In DNA form, the CDR3 reads TGTGCCAGCAGCCAACTAGCGGGGAAAGAGACCCAGTACTTC. The chain uses TRBV3-1 and TRBJ2-5, with 9 nucleotides matching TRBD2. The CDR3 covers 14 residues. V was clipped by 2 bases and J by 3 bases; unmatched bases: 1. The germline CDR1 and CDR2 sequences are LGHDT and YNNKEL (reference sequence).

To note about this clonotype: This could be a read error, since a much larger clone is one nucleotide away. The rearrangement links TRBV19 to TRBJ2-7, with a weak D call TRBD2 (5 bases). The CDR3 sequence is 13 residues long. Germline V gene sequence: CDR1 LNHDA, CDR2 SQIVND (reference sequence). The CDR3 DNA reads TGTGCCAGTAGTAATGACGCGGGCTACCAGCAGTACTTC. Translated: CASSNDAGYQQYF.

On this clonotype: This may arise from a read error, as a much more abundant clone is one base away. The chain employs TRBV5-6 and TRBJ1-1; 9 bases agree with TRBD1. The V gene end was trimmed by 0 bases and the J gene end by 1 base; junction bases not matched to a gene: 1. Germline V gives CDR1 SGHDT, CDR2 YYEEEE. This CDR3 spans 15 amino acids. Here the CDR3 reads CASSLVDRGNTEAFF. The DNA of the CDR3 is TGTGCCAGCAGCTTGGTGGACAGGGGGAACACTGAAGCTTTCTTT. Full variable domain (remainder filled in from reference TRBV5-6 and TRBJ1-1): DAGVTQSPTHLIKTRGQQVTLRCSPKSGHDTVSWYQQALGQGPQFIFQYYEEEERQRGNFPDRFSGHQFPNYSSELNVNALLLGDSALYLCASSLVDRGNTEAFFGQGTRLTVV.

The V gene is TRBV7-6, the J gene TRBJ1-3; D remains ambiguous. Deletions cut 6 bases from V and 0 bases from J, with 9 bases between. CDR1 is SGHVS, CDR2 FNYEAQ, per germline. The CDR3 covers 14 residues. The CDR3 DNA is TGTGCCAGCAGTTTACCGAGCTCTGGAAACACCATATATTTT. Translating it yields CASSLPSSGNTIYF.

This clonotype has just a few counts. V gene TRBV18 combines with J gene TRBJ2-7, with D uncertain. CDR3 length: 13 residues. V was clipped by 3 bases and J by 2 bases, with 8 bases between them. Germline lookup yields CDR1 KGHSH and CDR2 LQKENI. The CDR3 DNA reads TGTGCCAGCTCACCTCTGGGGACCTACGAGCAGTACTTC. This sequence encodes CASSPLGTYEQYF.